These 9 T cell receptor beta chains share one sample of origin, sequenced in a study of T-cell reconstitution after alpha-beta-depleted transplantation in children (dated by TCRdb to about 2016). The treatment or condition label, read with the paper, signifies: allogeneic hematopoietic cell transplantation with graft depleted of TCRalphabeta T cells and CD19 B cells. To prepare the library, PCR was applied. Sequencing took place on an Illumina HiSeq 2500. Molecular barcoding was employed in the preparation of TCR libraries, with unique molecular identifiers being used to normalize TCRbeta repertoire quantification. The public reads were reanalyzed by TCRdb: fastp trimming at Q25, MiXCR alignment, in-frame beta chains only. Rows merge per CDR3 protein into single entries with the most common DNA and genes. The sample yields 75,000 to 90,000 distinct CDR3 sequences; around 14% were counted once. The ten largest clones add up to 25% to 30% of the sample.

Sample: PBMCs, mostly from graft donor cells, taken 180 days after TCRalphabeta/CD19-depleted stem cell transplant. These receptors were obtained from a male patient between 2 and 15 years old who had a stem cell transplant for acute lymphoblastic leukemia, so the T cells may come from the graft donor.

In this sample, this clonotype turned up many times. The chain uses TRBV12-3 or TRBV12-4 and TRBJ1-2, with D perhaps matching TRBD1 (6 bases). CDR3 length equals 15 residues. V lost 5 bases and J 5 bases, leaving 18 bases between the germline ends. The CDR3 sequence: CASSRLGGRAYGYTF. The CDR3 region has the DNA TGTGCCAGCAGTCGCCTTGGGGGCAGGGCGTATGGCTACACCTTC.

This clonotype was recorded many times. The V gene is TRBV12-3 or TRBV12-4, the J gene TRBJ2-1, with D possibly matching TRBD2 (5 bases). The CDR3 consists of 12 residues. V was cut by 2 bases and J by 11 bases, with 10 bases left in between. CDR3 loop: CASSLKLAKQFF. The CDR3, as DNA: TGTGCCAGCAGTTTAAAGCTAGCTAAGCAGTTCTTC.

This clonotype turned up a few times. The rearrangement links TRBV6-2 or TRBV6-3 to TRBJ2-1; D not certain. This CDR3 is built from 16 residues. Trimming took 2 bases from V and 8 from J, leaving 19 bases between them. The V gene's germline CDR1 is MNHEY and CDR2 SVGEGT. Here the CDR3 DNA reads TGTGCCAGCAGTTACCCGTGGAACCTGCGCGACGATGAGCAGTTCTTC. Protein sequence: CASSYPWNLRDDEQFF.

This clonotype was counted between two and nine times. The genes are TRBV5-1 and TRBJ1-1; D is unclear. CDR1 is SGHRS and CDR2 is YFSETQ in the germline V gene. The CDR3 spans 15 residues. The germline V and J ends were trimmed by 0 bases and 2 bases, with 11 bases remaining between them. The CDR3 bases are TGCGCCAGCAGCTTGGATCACAGACTAAACACTGAAGCTTTCTTT. Protein sequence: CASSLDHRLNTEAFF. The whole variable domain, remainder taken from reference TRBV5-1 and TRBJ1-1, is KAGVTQTPRYLIKTRGQQVTLSCSPISGHRSVSWYQQTPGQGLQFLFEYFSETQRNKGNFPGRFSGRQFSNSRSEMNVSTLELGDSALYLCASSLDHRLNTEAFFGQGTRLTVV.

The rearrangement links TRBV9 to TRBJ1-2; D ambiguous. Per germline, CDR1 SGDLS and CDR2 YYNGEE. This CDR3 region has 12 residues. Between the trimmed V and J ends, which lost 2 bases and 4 bases, there was a span of 6 bases. This chain's CDR3 is CASSVGFYGYTF. The DNA for the CDR3 is TGTGCCAGCAGCGTGGGATTCTATGGCTACACCTTC.

This chain joins TRBV7-9 and TRBJ2-4, with D tentatively TRBD1 (5 bases). The germline V and J ends were trimmed by 2 bases and 2 bases, with 7 bases remaining between them. The CDR3 runs to 14 residues. The V gene's germline CDR1 is SEHNR and CDR2 FQNEAQ (reference sequence). CDR3 DNA sequence: TGTGCCAGCAGCTTACAGGGTCCCAAAAACATTCAGTACTTC. Its translation: CASSLQGPKNIQYF.

This clonotype was picked up many times. The J gene is TRBJ2-1, the V gene TRBV29-1; D is undetermined. The CDR3 consists of 12 residues. The germline CDR1 and CDR2 sequences are SQVTM and ANQGSEA. V was shortened by 6 bases and J by 4 bases, with 10 bases between the two germline ends. CDR3 loop: CSVVKVYNEQFF. As DNA, the CDR3 is TGCAGCGTAGTAAAGGTATACAATGAGCAGTTCTTC.

The genes are TRBV7-8 and TRBJ2-5, with a weak D call TRBD1 (5 bases). The V gene lost 5 bases and the J gene lost 2 bases, with 15 bases spanning the gap. Per the germline V gene, CDR1 is SGHVS and CDR2 is FQNEAQ. The CDR3 loop spans 15 amino acids. The CDR3 DNA follows: TGTGCCAGCAGCAAACCCTCAGGGTGGCAAGAGACCCAGTACTTC. Its translation: CASSKPSGWQETQYF.

There are a few counts of this clonotype. V gene TRBV24-1 combines with J gene TRBJ2-5, with 7 bases matching TRBD1. The CDR3 is 15 amino acids. The ends lost 2 bases at V and 1 base at J; junction bases unmatched: 3. In germline, CDR1 is KGHDR, CDR2 SFDVKD. CDR3 DNA sequence: TGTGCCACCAGTGATTCACAGGGGTTCCAAGAGACCCAGTACTTC. This gives the protein CATSDSQGFQETQYF.